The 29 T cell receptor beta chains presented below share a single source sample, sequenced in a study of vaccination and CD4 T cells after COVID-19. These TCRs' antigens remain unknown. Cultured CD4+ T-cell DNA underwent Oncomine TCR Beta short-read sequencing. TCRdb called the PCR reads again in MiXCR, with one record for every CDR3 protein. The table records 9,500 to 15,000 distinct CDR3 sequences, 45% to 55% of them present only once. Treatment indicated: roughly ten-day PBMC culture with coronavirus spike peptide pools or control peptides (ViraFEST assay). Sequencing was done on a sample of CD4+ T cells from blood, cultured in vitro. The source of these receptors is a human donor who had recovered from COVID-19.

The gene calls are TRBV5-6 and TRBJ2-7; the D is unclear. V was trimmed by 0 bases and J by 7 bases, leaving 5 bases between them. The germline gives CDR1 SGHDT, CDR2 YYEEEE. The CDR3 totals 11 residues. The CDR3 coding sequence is TGTGCCAGCAGCTTGGACTGGGAGCAGTACTTC. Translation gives CASSLDWEQYF.

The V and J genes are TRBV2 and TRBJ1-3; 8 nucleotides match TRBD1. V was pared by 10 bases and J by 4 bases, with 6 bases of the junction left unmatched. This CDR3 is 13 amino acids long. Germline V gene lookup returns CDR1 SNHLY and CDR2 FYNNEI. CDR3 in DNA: TGTGCCACAAGAGGGACAGGAGGAAACACCATATATTTT. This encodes CATRGTGGNTIYF.

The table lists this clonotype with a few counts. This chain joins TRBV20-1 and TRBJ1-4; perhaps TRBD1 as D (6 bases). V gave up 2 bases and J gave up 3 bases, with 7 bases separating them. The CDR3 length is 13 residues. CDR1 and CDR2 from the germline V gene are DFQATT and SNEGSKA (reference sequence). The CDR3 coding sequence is TGCAGTGCTAGAACAGGGTCTAATGAAAAACTGTTTTTT. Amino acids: CSARTGSNEKLFF.

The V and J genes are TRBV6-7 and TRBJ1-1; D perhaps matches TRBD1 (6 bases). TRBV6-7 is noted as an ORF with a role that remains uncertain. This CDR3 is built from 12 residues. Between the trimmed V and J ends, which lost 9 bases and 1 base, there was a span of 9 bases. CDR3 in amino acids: CARQGTNTEAFF. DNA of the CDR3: TGTGCCAGACAGGGCACGAACACTGAAGCTTTCTTT.

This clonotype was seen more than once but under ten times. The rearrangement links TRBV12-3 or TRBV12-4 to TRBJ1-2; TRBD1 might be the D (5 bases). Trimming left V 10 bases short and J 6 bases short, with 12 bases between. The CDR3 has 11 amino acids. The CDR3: CATKGRNGYTF. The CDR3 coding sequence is TGTGCCACCAAGGGGAGAAATGGCTACACCTTC.

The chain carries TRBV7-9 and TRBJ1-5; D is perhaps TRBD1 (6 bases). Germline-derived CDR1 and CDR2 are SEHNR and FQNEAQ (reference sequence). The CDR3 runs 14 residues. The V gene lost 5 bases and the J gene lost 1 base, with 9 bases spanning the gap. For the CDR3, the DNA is TGTGCCAGCAGCCGGGACATAAGCAATCAGCCCCAGCATTTT. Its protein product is CASSRDISNQPQHF.

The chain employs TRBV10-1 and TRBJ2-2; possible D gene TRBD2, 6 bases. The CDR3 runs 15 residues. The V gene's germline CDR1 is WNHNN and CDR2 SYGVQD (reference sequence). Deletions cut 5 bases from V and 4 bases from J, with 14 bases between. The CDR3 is CASSSAGISTGELFF. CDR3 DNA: TGCGCCAGCAGTTCGGCGGGAATAAGCACCGGGGAGCTGTTTTTT.

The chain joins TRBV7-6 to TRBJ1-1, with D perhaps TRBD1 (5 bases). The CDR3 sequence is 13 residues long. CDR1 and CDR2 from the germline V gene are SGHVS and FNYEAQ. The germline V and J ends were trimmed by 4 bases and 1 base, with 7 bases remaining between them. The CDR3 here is CASSSGPNTEAFF. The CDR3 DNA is TGTGCCAGCAGCTCGGGACCGAACACTGAAGCTTTCTTT.

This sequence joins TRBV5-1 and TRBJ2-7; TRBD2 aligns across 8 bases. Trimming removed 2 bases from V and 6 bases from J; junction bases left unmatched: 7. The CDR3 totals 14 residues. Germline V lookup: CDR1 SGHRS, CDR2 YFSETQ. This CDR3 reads CASSLRDGRAEQYF. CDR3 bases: TGCGCCAGCAGCTTACGGGACGGGAGGGCCGAGCAGTACTTC.

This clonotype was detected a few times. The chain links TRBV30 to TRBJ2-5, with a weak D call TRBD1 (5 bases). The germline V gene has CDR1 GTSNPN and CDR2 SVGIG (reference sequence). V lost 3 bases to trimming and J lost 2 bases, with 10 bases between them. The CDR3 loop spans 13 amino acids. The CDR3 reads CAWRGAEQETQYF. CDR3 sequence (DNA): TGTGCCTGGAGAGGGGCGGAGCAAGAGACCCAGTACTTC.

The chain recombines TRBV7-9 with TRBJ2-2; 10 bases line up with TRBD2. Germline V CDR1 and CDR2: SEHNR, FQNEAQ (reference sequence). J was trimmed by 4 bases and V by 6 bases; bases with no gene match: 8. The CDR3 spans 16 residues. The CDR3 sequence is CASSGTSATSTGELFF. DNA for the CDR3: TGTGCCAGCAGTGGGACTAGCGCGACGTCCACCGGGGAGCTGTTTTTT.

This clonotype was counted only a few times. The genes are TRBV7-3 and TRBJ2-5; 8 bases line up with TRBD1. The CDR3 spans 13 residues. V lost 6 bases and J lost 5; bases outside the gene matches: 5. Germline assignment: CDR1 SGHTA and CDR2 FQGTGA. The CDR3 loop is CASSQGAWETQYF. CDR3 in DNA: TGTGCCAGCAGTCAGGGGGCATGGGAGACCCAGTACTTC.

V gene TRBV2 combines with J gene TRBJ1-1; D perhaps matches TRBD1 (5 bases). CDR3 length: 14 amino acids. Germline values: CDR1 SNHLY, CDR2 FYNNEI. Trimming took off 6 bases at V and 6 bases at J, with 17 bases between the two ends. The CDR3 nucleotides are TGTGCCAGCAGGGAACAGGTGGCTGGCGCTGAAGCTTTCTTT. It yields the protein CASREQVAGAEAFF.

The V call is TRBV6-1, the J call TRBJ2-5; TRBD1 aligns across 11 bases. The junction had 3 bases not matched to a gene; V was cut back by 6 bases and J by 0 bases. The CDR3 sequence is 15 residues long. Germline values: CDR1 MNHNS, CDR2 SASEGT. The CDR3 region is CASRGTGGHQETQYF. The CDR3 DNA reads TGTGCCAGCAGAGGGACAGGGGGGCACCAAGAGACCCAGTACTTC.

CDR3 sequence (DNA): TGTGCCAGCAGTACTCGCCTACGGGGGGCTTTGAATGAGCAGTTCTTC. It translates to CASSTRLRGALNEQFF. V is TRBV28 and J is TRBJ2-1; a weak D match, TRBD2 (7 bases). The CDR3 sequence is 16 residues long. Germline V gene sequence: CDR1 MDHEN, CDR2 SYDVKM. V shed 5 bases and J shed 7 bases, with 21 bases lying between them.

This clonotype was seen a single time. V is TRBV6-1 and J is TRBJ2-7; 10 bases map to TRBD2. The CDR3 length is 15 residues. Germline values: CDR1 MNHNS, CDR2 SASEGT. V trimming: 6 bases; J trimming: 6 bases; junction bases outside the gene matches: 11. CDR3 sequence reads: CASRALLAGVGEQYF. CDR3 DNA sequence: TGTGCCAGCAGGGCGCTCCTAGCGGGAGTCGGCGAGCAGTACTTC.

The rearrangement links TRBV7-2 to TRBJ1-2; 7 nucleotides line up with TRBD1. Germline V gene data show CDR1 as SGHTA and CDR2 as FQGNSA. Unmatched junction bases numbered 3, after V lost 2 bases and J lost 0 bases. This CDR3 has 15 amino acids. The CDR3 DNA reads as TGTGCCAGCAGCTTAAGGCAGGGGGCTAACTATGGCTACACCTTC. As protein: CASSLRQGANYGYTF.

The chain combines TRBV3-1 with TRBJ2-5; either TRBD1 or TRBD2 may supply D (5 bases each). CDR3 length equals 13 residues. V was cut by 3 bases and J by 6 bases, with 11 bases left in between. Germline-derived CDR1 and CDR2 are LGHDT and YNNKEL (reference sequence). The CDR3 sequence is CASSHGGRKTQYF. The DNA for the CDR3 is TGTGCCAGCAGCCATGGGGGTAGGAAGACCCAGTACTTC.

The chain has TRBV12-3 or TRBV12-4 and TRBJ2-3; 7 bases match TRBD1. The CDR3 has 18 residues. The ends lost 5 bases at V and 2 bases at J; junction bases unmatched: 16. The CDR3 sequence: CASSPPRQGRGHTDTQYF. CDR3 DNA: TGTGCCAGCAGTCCACCTCGACAGGGTCGGGGTCACACAGATACGCAGTATTTT.

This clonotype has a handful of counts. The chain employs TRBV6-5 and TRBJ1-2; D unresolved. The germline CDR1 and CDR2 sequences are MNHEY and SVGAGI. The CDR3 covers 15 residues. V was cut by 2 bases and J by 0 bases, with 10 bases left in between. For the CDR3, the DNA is TGTGCCAGCAGTTACGATTGGCCAGCTAACTATGGCTACACCTTC. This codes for CASSYDWPANYGYTF.

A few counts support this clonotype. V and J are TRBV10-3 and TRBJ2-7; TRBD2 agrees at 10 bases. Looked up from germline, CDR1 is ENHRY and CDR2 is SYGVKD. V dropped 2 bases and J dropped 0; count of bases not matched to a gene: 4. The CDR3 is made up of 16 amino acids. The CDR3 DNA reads TGTGCCATCAGTGAGGTGCCTAGCGGGAGCTCCTACGAGCAGTACTTC. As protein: CAISEVPSGSSYEQYF.

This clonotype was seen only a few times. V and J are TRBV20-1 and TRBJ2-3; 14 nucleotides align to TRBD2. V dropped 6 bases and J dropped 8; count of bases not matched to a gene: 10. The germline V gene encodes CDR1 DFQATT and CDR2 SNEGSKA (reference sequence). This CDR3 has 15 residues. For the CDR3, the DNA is TGCAGTGCCGGGACTAGCGGGAGATCTCAGGCTACGCAGTATTTT. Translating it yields CSAGTSGRSQATQYF.

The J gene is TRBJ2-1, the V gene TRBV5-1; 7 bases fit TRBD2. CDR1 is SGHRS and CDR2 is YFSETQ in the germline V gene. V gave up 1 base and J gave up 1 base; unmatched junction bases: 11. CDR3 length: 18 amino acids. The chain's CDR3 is CASSLRPPAGESYNEQFF. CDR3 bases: TGCGCCAGCAGCTTGAGACCCCCGGCGGGAGAATCCTACAATGAGCAGTTCTTC.

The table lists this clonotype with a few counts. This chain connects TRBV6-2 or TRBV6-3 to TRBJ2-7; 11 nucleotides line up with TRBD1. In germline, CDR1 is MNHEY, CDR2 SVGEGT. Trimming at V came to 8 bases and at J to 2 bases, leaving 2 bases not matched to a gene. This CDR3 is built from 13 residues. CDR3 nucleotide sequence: TGTGCCAGCGGGGGACAGGGGGCCTACGAGCAGTACTTC. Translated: CASGGQGAYEQYF.

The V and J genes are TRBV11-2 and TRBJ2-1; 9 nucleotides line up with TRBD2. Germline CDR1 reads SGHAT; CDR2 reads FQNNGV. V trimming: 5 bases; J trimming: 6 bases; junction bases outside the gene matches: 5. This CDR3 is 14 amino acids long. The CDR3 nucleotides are TGTGCCAGCAGCACCCAGACTAGCGGCAATGAGCAGTTCTTC. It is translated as CASSTQTSGNEQFF.

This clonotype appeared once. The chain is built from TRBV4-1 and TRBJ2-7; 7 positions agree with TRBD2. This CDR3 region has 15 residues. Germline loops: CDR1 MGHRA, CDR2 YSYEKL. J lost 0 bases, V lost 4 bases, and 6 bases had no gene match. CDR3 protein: CASSPLKRDSYEQYF. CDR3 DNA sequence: TGCGCCAGCAGCCCTCTCAAGCGGGACTCCTACGAGCAGTACTTC.

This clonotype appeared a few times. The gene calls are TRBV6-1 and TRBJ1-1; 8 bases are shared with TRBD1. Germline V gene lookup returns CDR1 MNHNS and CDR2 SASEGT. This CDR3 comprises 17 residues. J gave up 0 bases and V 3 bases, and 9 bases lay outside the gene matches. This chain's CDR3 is CASSERTGTLVNTEAFF. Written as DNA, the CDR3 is TGTGCCAGCAGTGAGCGGACAGGGACTCTCGTGAACACTGAAGCTTTCTTT.

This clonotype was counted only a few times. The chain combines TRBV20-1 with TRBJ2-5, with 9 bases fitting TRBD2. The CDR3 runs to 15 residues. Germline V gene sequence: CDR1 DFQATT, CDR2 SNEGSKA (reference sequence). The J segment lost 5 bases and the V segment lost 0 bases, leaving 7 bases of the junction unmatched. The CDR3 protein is CSARDSVAGAETQYF. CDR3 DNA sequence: TGCAGTGCTAGAGATTCGGTAGCGGGAGCCGAGACCCAGTACTTC.

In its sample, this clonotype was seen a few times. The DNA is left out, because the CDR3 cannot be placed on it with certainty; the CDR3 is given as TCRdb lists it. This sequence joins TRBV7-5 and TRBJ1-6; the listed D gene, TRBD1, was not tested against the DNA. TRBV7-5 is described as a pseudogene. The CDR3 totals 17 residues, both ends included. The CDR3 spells CISVPEVGTVGNSPLHF.